The rows below give T cell receptor beta chains drawn from one sample of a study of blood T cell repertoires in COVID-19. The method was immunoSEQ multiplex PCR; TCRdb's version includes in-frame clones alone and lacks a portion of them. This repertoire shows about 300,000 clones, roughly 90% found once; its top ten account for approximately 1.8%. Sequencing was performed on peripheral blood. These receptors came from a woman aged 25 to 45 with COVID-19, enrolled during active disease. Each CDR3 is given with its conserved first and last residue.

TRBJ2-2	TRBV28	CASSSRDRVTGELFF
TRBJ1-2	TRBV4-2	CASSQDSRTGNGYTF
TRBJ2-2	TRBV3-1/TRBV3-2	CASSPLANLGGTGELFF
TRBJ1-2	TRBV7-9	CASSGGQDYYGYTF
TRBJ1-3	TRBV19	CASGRGHHNSGNTIYF
TRBJ2-1	TRBV5-4	CASSLSSGGWNEQFF
TRBJ2-2	TRBV7-3	CASSLSGGYTGELFF
TRBJ1-1	TRBV9	CASSPGGGTDTEAFF
TRBJ2-1	TRBV6-2/TRBV6-3	CASSLLQGMKAYNEQFF
TRBJ2-1	TRBV19	CASSLRGGVEQFF